The sequence of this TCR beta chain was determined in a study of T-cell reconstitution after alpha-beta-depleted transplantation in children. Study-wide findings and caveats: After one year, T-cell counts and TCRbeta diversity mostly came from new T cells. The study reportedly traced alpha-beta T cells about two months after transplant to several hundred expanded graft clones. Some patients' high day-60 TCRbeta diversity was attributed to recipient cells surviving conditioning.

The authors prepared the TCRbeta library with unique molecular identifiers. From the PCR reads, TCRdb called clonotypes with MiXCR, one entry per CDR3 protein. Of around 6,700 distinct CDR3 sequences listed, more than 15% are singletons. Sample share makes this clonotype medium-sized. Antigen: not known. The germline CDR1 and CDR2 sequences are MGHRA and YSYEKL. V dropped 0 bases and J dropped 3 bases, with 18 bases sitting between them. The CDR3 consists of 17 residues. This receptor was identified in a boy aged 2 to 9 with acute lymphoblastic leukemia, due to receive a stem cell transplant. V gene TRBV4-1 combines with J gene TRBJ2-7; D is perhaps TRBD1 (5 bases). The material was PBMCs, obtained before TCRalphabeta/CD19-depleted stem cell transplant. This CDR3 is CASSQDKHRRLSYEQYF. CDR3 DNA: TGCGCCAGCAGCCAAGATAAACACAGGCGTTTGAGCTACGAGCAGTACTTC.